These T cell receptor beta chains were read from a single sample in a study of Tregs in tolerant kidney transplant recipients. Clones were sequenced by immunoSEQ multiplex PCR, and TCRdb holds only the in-frame ones, with some missing. The data show around 50,000 clones, over 70% seen once. The sample was CD4+ T cells from blood. Every receptor here comes from a human donor in good health. CDR3s include the opening cysteine and the closing phenylalanine or tryptophan. Clone size appears in some rows only: once, few, many, or a class for an expanded clone.

V gene: TRBV7-8; clone size: NA; CDR3 protein: CASSLTSPGTDSGNTIYF
V gene: TRBV6-6; clone size: NA; CDR3 protein: CASSYGLDYGYTF
V gene: TRBV7-9; clone size: NA; CDR3 protein: CASSLGLGGREAFF
V gene: TRBV6-5; clone size: NA; CDR3 protein: CASSYRLAGGDNEQFF
V gene: TRBV5-6; clone size: NA; CDR3 protein: CASSFRTGMGYGYTF
V gene: TRBV7-6; clone size: NA; CDR3 protein: CASSNFIGNTGELFF
V gene: TRBV11-2; clone size: NA; CDR3 protein: CASRMLGTEKDGYTF
V gene: TRBV30; clone size: many; CDR3 protein: CAWRSVGLREAFF
V gene: TRBV19; clone size: NA; CDR3 protein: CASSFGRDSNQPQHF
V gene: TRBV20-1; clone size: NA; CDR3 protein: CSALTSYEQYF
V gene: TRBV6-5; clone size: once; CDR3 protein: CASSYSGTNYGYTF
V gene: TRBV5-4; clone size: NA; CDR3 protein: CASSPRQADTEAFF
V gene: TRBV6-5; clone size: NA; CDR3 protein: CASYRSRETEAFF
V gene: TRBV19; clone size: NA; CDR3 protein: CASTLGGRGHYGYTF
V gene: TRBV30; clone size: NA; CDR3 protein: CAWSDEFGEQYF
V gene: TRBV6-4; clone size: NA; CDR3 protein: CASSEGDSNTGELFF
V gene: TRBV11-2; clone size: NA; CDR3 protein: CASSSRPTGAGGYTF
V gene: TRBV7-2; clone size: NA; CDR3 protein: CASSLDGTATFYEQYF
V gene: TRBV5-5; clone size: NA; CDR3 protein: CASSLDAGGSYEQYF
V gene: TRBV9; clone size: once; CDR3 protein: CASSVRGVIDEQYF
V gene: TRBV19; clone size: NA; CDR3 protein: CASNSGQLNTEAFF
V gene: TRBV4-2; clone size: few; CDR3 protein: CASSQGLEAFF
V gene: TRBV5-1; clone size: NA; CDR3 protein: CASSLGLRGNYGYTF
V gene: TRBV7-2; clone size: NA; CDR3 protein: CASSLALARTPRYSYGYTF
V gene: TRBV29-1; clone size: NA; CDR3 protein: CSGGRTEAFF
V gene: TRBV7-2; clone size: NA; CDR3 protein: CASSPRAAGAGELFF
V gene: TRBV6-1; clone size: NA; CDR3 protein: CASSEGGGSGEQYF
V gene: TRBV6-1; clone size: NA; CDR3 protein: CASRRNTEPLYGYTF
V gene: TRBV11-3; clone size: NA; CDR3 protein: CASSARLAGANEQFF
V gene: TRBV5-4; clone size: NA; CDR3 protein: CASSGDMGNTIYF
V gene: TRBV19; clone size: medium-sized; CDR3 protein: CASSSGLAGATTYEQYF
V gene: TRBV7-9; clone size: NA; CDR3 protein: CASTHQDGTDTQYF